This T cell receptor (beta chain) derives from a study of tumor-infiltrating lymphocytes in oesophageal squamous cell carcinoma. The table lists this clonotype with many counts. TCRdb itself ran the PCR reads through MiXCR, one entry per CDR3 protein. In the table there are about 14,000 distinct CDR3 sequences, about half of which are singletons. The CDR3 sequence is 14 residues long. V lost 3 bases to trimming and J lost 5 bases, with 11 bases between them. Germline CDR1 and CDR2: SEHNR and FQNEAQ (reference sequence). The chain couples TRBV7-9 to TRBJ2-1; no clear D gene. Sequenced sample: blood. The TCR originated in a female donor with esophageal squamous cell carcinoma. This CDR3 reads CASSLSDSNNEQFF. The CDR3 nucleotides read TGTGCCAGCAGCTTGAGCGACTCAAACAATGAGCAGTTCTTC. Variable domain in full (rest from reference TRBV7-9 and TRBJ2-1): DTGVSQNPRHKITKRGQNVTFRCDPISEHNRLYWYRQTLGQGPEFLTYFQNEAQLEKSRLLSDRFSAERPKGSFSTLEIQRTEQGDSAMYLCASSLSDSNNEQFFGPGTRLTVL.